This T cell receptor (beta chain) is from a study of blood T cell repertoires in COVID-19. The CDR3 sequence is 17 residues long. The V and J ends lost 0 bases and 1 base, in that order; junction bases with no gene match: 7. Germline CDR1 LNHNV, CDR2 YYDKDF (reference sequence). TCRdb keeps only in-frame clones here, not all; method: immunoSEQ multiplex PCR. The profile shows 180,000 or so clones, about nine tenths of them singletons. The count of this clone is one. The receptor was isolated from a man in his forties with acute or convalescent COVID-19. The chain combines TRBV15 with TRBJ2-7, with 9 nucleotides matching TRBD2. Sequenced: peripheral blood. DNA for the CDR3: TGTGCCACCAGCAGAGATTTAGCGGGGGTGCTATCCTACGAGCAGTACTTC. It codes for CATSRDLAGVLSYEQYF.